This TCR beta chain originates from a study of tumor-infiltrating lymphocytes in primary liver carcinoma. Study results and limitations: Researchers report that only about 7.5-24% of top clones turned up in all five tumor regions. Tumor-adjacent and tumor-blood pairs shared less of their repertoires than tumor region pairs shared.

From about 490 ng of total RNA, TCR beta-specific cDNA was reverse-transcribed using a constant-region primer. Slightly modified ARM-PCR, run as three nested multiplex PCR rounds, produced the TCR beta libraries. Primers for the first two PCR rounds were TRBV1-TRBV30 forward primers and a C-beta reverse primer (around 11 cycles per round). TCRdb reprocessed the multiplex PCR reads via MiXCR and lists one record per CDR3 protein. The sample consists of fewer than 75,000 distinct CDR3 sequences, 71% of them appearing once. Co-extraction of both nucleic acids (RNA and DNA) used roughly 20-33 mg of unsorted bulk tissue. Enrolled patients were chronically infected with HBV and treatment-naive. V dropped 9 bases and J dropped 1 base, with 19 bases sitting between them. Germline-derived CDR1 and CDR2 are SGHRS and YFSETQ. This CDR3 contains 15 residues. As to this clonotype: Its antigen is as yet unknown.

The chain recombines TRBV5-1 with TRBJ2-5; D gene uncertain. The source material was liver tumor tissue from sampling region 4. Subset indicated: tumor region T4, right-lateral pole. This TCR came from a man in his forties with primary liver carcinoma and hepatitis B virus infection. CDR3 protein: CATCLQPLGQETQYF. CDR3 nucleotide sequence: TGCGCCACCTGCCTACAGCCCCTTGGCCAAGAGACCCAGTACTTC.